This T cell receptor (beta chain) was sequenced in a study of blood T cell repertoires in COVID-19. About the study: COVID-19 samples, acute and convalescent, were from the United States, Italy and Spain. T cells, B-cell-depleted T cells, or PBMCs supplied cDNA or gDNA.

As originally analysed: Estimated nucleated cell counts came from reference gene primer amplification. The repertoire was sequenced with immunoSEQ multiplex PCR; TCRdb's copy has only in-frame clones and lacks some. V, J and clone size are taken as reported in that table, and D and trimming were inferred from the DNA itself. Among roughly 150,000 clones listed, around 79% were seen once. Per germline, CDR1 MNHEY and CDR2 SMNVEV (reference sequence). The CDR3 sequence is 15 residues long. The trim removed 5 bases at V and 7 bases at J, leaving 4 bases unmatched. One Seattle source followed patients from active infection through their disease course.

What was sequenced was peripheral blood. This clonotype was obtained from a woman in her sixties or seventies with COVID-19, enrolled during active disease. This sequence joins TRBV27 and TRBJ2-1, with 14 positions matching TRBD2. As DNA, the CDR3 is TGTGCCAGCAGTCGGGGGACTAGCGGGAGAAATGAGCAGTTCTTC. It codes for CASSRGTSGRNEQFF.